Shown below are 6 T cell receptor beta chains from a single sample sequenced in a study of blood T cell repertoires in COVID-19. Profiled with immunoSEQ multiplex PCR; TCRdb holds only in-frame clones, not every one. The data hold some 300,000 clones, with approximately 90% observed a single time. Sequenced: PBMCs or T cells enriched from blood (not recorded which). These receptors were collected from an older woman in a cohort exposed to, infected with or recovered from COVID-19 (not recorded which).

The chain carries TRBV9 and TRBJ1-4; D remains unclear. The length of the CDR3 is 14 residues. The germline V gene encodes CDR1 SGDLS and CDR2 YYNGEE. The V end lost 4 bases, the J end lost 3 bases, and 10 bases lay between the germline ends. The CDR3 here is CASSPVGSNEKLFF. CDR3 DNA: TGTGCCAGCAGCCCCGTCGGGTCTAATGAAAAACTGTTTTTT.

The chain combines TRBV28 with TRBJ1-1; D is perhaps TRBD1 (5 bases). V lost 5 bases, J lost 6 bases, and 16 bases lay in between. CDR1 is MDHEN, CDR2 SYDVKM, per germline. The CDR3 consists of 14 residues. The CDR3 spells CASSGVWGRAEAFF. The CDR3 DNA reads TGTGCCAGCAGTGGGGTTTGGGGGAGGGCTGAAGCTTTCTTT.

The V call is TRBV5-8, the J call TRBJ1-2, with TRBD1 matching over 9 bases. The germline V gene encodes CDR1 SGHTS and CDR2 YDEGEE. V shed 1 base and J 5 bases; nucleotides not matched to a gene: 3. The CDR3 has 14 amino acids. DNA of the CDR3: TGTGCCAGCAGCTTGAAGACAGGGGGATATGGCTACACCTTC. Its protein is CASSLKTGGYGYTF.

The count of this clone is one. The chain is built from TRBV7-2 and TRBJ1-2; D perhaps matches TRBD1 (5 bases). Between the trimmed V and J ends, which lost 1 base and 0 bases, there was a span of 15 bases. CDR1 is SGHTA and CDR2 is FQGNSA in the germline V gene. There are 17 residues in the CDR3. CDR3 residues: CASSLDGRVLTNYGYTF. The CDR3 coding sequence is TGTGCCAGCAGCTTAGATGGCAGGGTTCTGACTAACTATGGCTACACCTTC. Full variable domain (rest looked up from reference TRBV7-2 and TRBJ1-2): GAGVSQSPSNKVTEKGKDVELRCDPISGHTALYWYRQSLGQGLEFLIYFQGNSAPDKSGLPSDRFSAERTGGSVSTLTIQRTQQEDSAVYLCASSLDGRVLTNYGYTFGSGTRLTVV.

The rearrangement uses TRBV24-1 and TRBJ2-1, with TRBD2 matching 7 bases. Trimming took 3 bases from V and 3 from J; bases not matched to a gene: 7. Germline loops: CDR1 KGHDR, CDR2 SFDVKD. This CDR3 is 16 amino acids long. CDR3 residues: CATSDPSLADYNEQFF. The CDR3 nucleotides read TGTGCCACCAGTGATCCGTCGCTAGCGGACTACAATGAGCAGTTCTTC.

The chain uses TRBV18 and TRBJ2-2, with 7 nucleotides matching TRBD1. V gave up 3 bases and J gave up 4 bases; unmatched junction bases: 11. The length of the CDR3 is 17 residues. Germline V gene sequence: CDR1 KGHSH, CDR2 LQKENI. The CDR3 nucleotides are TGTGCCAGCTCACCTGGGAGAAGAGGGGGCGGCACCGGGGAGCTGTTTTTT. It translates to CASSPGRRGGGTGELFF.